The sample holds many counts of the clone carrying this T cell receptor beta chain. Germline V gene sequence: CDR1 SGHKS, CDR2 YYEKEE (reference sequence). Trimming removed 0 bases at V and 3 bases at J, with 8 bases between. The CDR3 is 14 amino acids. Clinical Activity Scores of at least 3, NOSPECS grades of at least 4 and durations under 3 months characterized ophthalmopathy patients. This sample is drawn from a study of T cells in Graves' hyperthyroidism and ophthalmopathy. The investigators amplified TCR beta CDR3 regions from RNA transcripts. Initially, a first-round RT-PCR of the TCR CDR3 employed the HTBI primer set. TCRdb re-derived calls from the multiplex PCR reads in MiXCR, one entry per CDR3 protein. The top ten hold about 20% of the sample, which has more than 350,000 distinct CDR3 sequences, about 16% seen once.

Specimen: blood. This clonotype was sampled from a woman aged 60-75 years with Graves' ophthalmopathy. V gene TRBV5-5 combines with J gene TRBJ2-3; D is uncertain. Here the CDR3 reads CASSLGVLTDTQYF. CDR3 DNA: TGTGCCAGCAGCTTGGGGGTATTGACAGATACGCAGTATTTT.